Listed below are T cell receptor beta chains from one sample, sequenced in a study of blood T cells in healthy people across ages. TCRdb reprocessed the 5' RACE reads with MiXCR, giving one entry per CDR3 protein. The sample has more than 900,000 distinct CDR3 sequences; approximately 32% are singletons. The data also belong to a second study, concerning T cells of mothers and their children.

Sequencing input: blood. The source of these receptors is a woman in her 40s in good health. Both conserved end residues are part of each CDR3. The order of the fields is CDR3 length, V gene, J gene, clone size, D gene, CDR3 DNA, CDR3 protein. A D gene is named only where the DNA matches it firmly. Size tells how often a clone was seen (once, few, many) or the class of an expanded clone, and some rows leave it out.

16	TRBV12-3/TRBV12-4	TRBJ2-3	few	TRBD2	TGTGCCAGCAGTTTAGCAGCGGGACTAATCACAGATACGCAGTATTTT	CASSLAAGLITDTQYF
13	TRBV4-1	TRBJ2-7	many	-	TGCGCCAGCAGCCAAGAACCTGGGGGGGAGCAGTACTTC	CASSQEPGGEQYF
16	TRBV28	TRBJ1-1	once	-	TGTGCCAGCGGACCCGTGAGGGGGTGGACGGACACTGAAGCTTTCTTT	CASGPVRGWTDTEAFF
16	TRBV6-1	TRBJ2-1	-	-	TGTGCCAGCAGACCACTACTTGGGGTCTCCTACAATGAGCAGTTCTTC	CASRPLLGVSYNEQFF
16	TRBV7-2	TRBJ2-2	-	-	TGTGCCAGCAGCCTTACCTCTTATACCCACACCGGGGAGCTGTTTTTT	CASSLTSYTHTGELFF
14	TRBV9	TRBJ2-5	few	TRBD1	TGTGCCAGCAGCGACGGGACAGGGGTGGAGACCCAGTACTTC	CASSDGTGVETQYF
18	TRBV7-8	TRBJ2-1	-	TRBD1	TGTGCCAGCAGCTGGGACAGGGGTGGCCCATCCTCCTACAATGAGCAGTTCTTC	CASSWDRGGPSSYNEQFF
14	TRBV4-2	TRBJ2-1	-	TRBD2	TGTGCCAGCCACAGCGGGAGGGCTCCTAATGAGCAGTTCTTC	CASHSGRAPNEQFF
13	TRBV27	TRBJ2-7	many	TRBD1	TGTGCCAGCAGTTCTAACACAGGGGGGCAGCAGTACTTC	CASSSNTGGQQYF
15	TRBV4-1	TRBJ1-2	-	-	TGCGCCAGCAGCCAAGATGCTGCAGGGTTTTATGGCTACACCTTC	CASSQDAAGFYGYTF
15	TRBV6-5	TRBJ1-4	once	TRBD1	TGTGCCAGCAACCGAGGGACAGGAGGACTAGGAAAACTGTTTTTT	CASNRGTGGLGKLFF
16	TRBV6-5	TRBJ2-1	-	TRBD2	TGTGCCAGCAGCCGCGGGACTAGCGGAATCAACAATGAGCAGTTCTTC	CASSRGTSGINNEQFF
14	TRBV6-6	TRBJ2-5	many	TRBD2	TGTGCCAGCAGTTACTCGCGGGGGGTGGAGACCCAGTACTTC	CASSYSRGVETQYF
13	TRBV11-2	TRBJ2-3	-	TRBD1	TGTGCCAGCAGCTTAGCGGGACAGAATGCGCAGTATTTT	CASSLAGQNAQYF
16	TRBV27	TRBJ2-3	-	TRBD1	TGTGCCAGCAGTTTACTTGGACAGGGAAGAACAGATACGCAGTATTTT	CASSLLGQGRTDTQYF
15	TRBV20-1	TRBJ2-3	few	-	TGCAGTGCTAGTATGGGGACAAAGGGCACAGATACGCAGTATTTT	CSASMGTKGTDTQYF
15	TRBV20-1	TRBJ2-1	many	TRBD2	TGCAGTGCTAGGGCTAGCGGGGGGGATAACAATGAGCAGTTCTTC	CSARASGGDNNEQFF
14	TRBV6-2/TRBV6-3	TRBJ1-2	-	-	TGTGCCACCTCACTAGGGAGGGAGACGCCCGGCTACACCTTC	CATSLGRETPGYTF
15	TRBV7-9	TRBJ1-5	-	TRBD1	TGTGCCAGCAGCCCCATGGGGGACAGTTATCAGTCCCAGCATTTT	CASSPMGDSYQSQHF
15	TRBV5-1	TRBJ2-5	-	TRBD1	TGCGCCAGCAGAATGCAACAGGGGCCGTTGGAGACCCAGTACTTC	CASRMQQGPLETQYF
16	TRBV7-2	TRBJ2-6	-	TRBD1	TGTGCCAGCAGCTTTAAAGGGGGCGCTGGGGCCAACGTCCTGACTTTC	CASSFKGGAGANVLTF
13	TRBV20-1	TRBJ1-4	few	TRBD1	TGCAGTGCCACGGGGACAGCGAATGAAAAACTGTTTTTT	CSATGTANEKLFF
19	TRBV20-1	TRBJ2-3	many	TRBD2	TGCAGTGCTAGAGACAGAATAGGACTAGCGGGGCGCCACCCATACACGCAGTATTTT	CSARDRIGLAGRHPYTQYF
15	TRBV9	TRBJ2-3	few	-	TGTGCCAGCAGTGCGCTACTCTTGAGCACAGATACGCAGTATTTT	CASSALLLSTDTQYF
20	TRBV7-9	TRBJ2-1	-	-	TGTGCCAGCAGCTTAGGGACCCAAGTCAATGGGGGGCCCCGACCAAGTGAGCAGTTCTTC	CASSLGTQVNGGPRPSEQFF
15	TRBV10-3	TRBJ2-7	-	-	TGTGTCATCAGTGGAGGAGCGGAGAGCTCCTACGAGCAGTACTTC	CVISGGAESSYEQYF
16	TRBV20-1	TRBJ2-7	many	TRBD2	TGCAGTGCTATGGGTACTAGCGGGGGGGGGACCTACGAGCAGTACTTC	CSAMGTSGGGTYEQYF
14	TRBV30	TRBJ1-1	few	-	TGTGCCTGGAGTCTACGGGCAGTTGGGACTGAAGCTTTCTTT	CAWSLRAVGTEAFF
16	TRBV4-3	TRBJ2-1	-	-	TGCGCCAGCAGCCAAGATAGGGCAGGCGAATGGAATGAGCAGTTCTTC	CASSQDRAGEWNEQFF
15	TRBV15	TRBJ2-6	few	-	TGTGCCACCAGCAAGAGTGGCTCTGGGGCCAACGTCCTGACTTTC	CATSKSGSGANVLTF
15	TRBV19	TRBJ2-7	-	-	TGTGCCAGTAGTACTCCGGGACTGCGACTCTACGAGCAGTACTTC	CASSTPGLRLYEQYF
15	TRBV6-5	TRBJ2-2	once	-	TGTGCCAGCAGTTACTCGGGACGGGCGACCGGGGAGCTGTTTTTT	CASSYSGRATGELFF
15	TRBV9	TRBJ1-5	-	-	TGTGCCAGCAGCCCGGGGACGGCACCTTATCAGCCCCAGCATTTT	CASSPGTAPYQPQHF
15	TRBV5-1	TRBJ2-7	few	TRBD1	TGCGCCAGCAGCTTGGATACAGGGGGCCTTTACGAGCAGTACTTC	CASSLDTGGLYEQYF
13	TRBV12-3/TRBV12-4	TRBJ1-2	many	-	TGTGCCAGCAGTTTAGGCGGAAGATATGGCTACACCTTC	CASSLGGRYGYTF
13	TRBV28	TRBJ1-1	few	-	TGTGCCAGCACCTTTCCCATGAACACTGAAGCTTTCTTT	CASTFPMNTEAFF
15	TRBV30	TRBJ1-1	-	-	TGTGCCTGGATAGATTTAAACAGGGCGAACACTGAAGCTTTCTTT	CAWIDLNRANTEAFF
13	TRBV29-1	TRBJ1-4	-	-	TGCAGCGTTGAAGTGGGGGCGAGTGAAAAACTGTTTTTT	CSVEVGASEKLFF
15	TRBV20-1	TRBJ2-7	-	TRBD2	TGCAATGCTAGTTTGCGGACTAGCGGCTCCTACGAGCAGTACTTC	CNASLRTSGSYEQYF
13	TRBV12-3/TRBV12-4	TRBJ2-7	many	-	TGTGCCAGCAGTTTTGGAGGGGCCAACGAGCAGTACTTC	CASSFGGANEQYF
15	TRBV29-1	TRBJ1-4	many	-	TGCAGCGTTGAAGTCTCACAGATGGCTAATGAAAAACTGTTTTTT	CSVEVSQMANEKLFF
16	TRBV20-1	TRBJ1-6	once	TRBD1	TGCAGTGCTAGAGAGGAACCGGGACAGCATAGTTCACCCCTCCACTTT	CSAREEPGQHSSPLHF
13	TRBV7-8	TRBJ2-1	few	-	TGTGCCAGCAGCTTAAGGGTCGGGAATGAGCAGTTCTTC	CASSLRVGNEQFF
13	TRBV7-3	TRBJ2-1	many	TRBD1	TGTGCCAGCAGCTTAGGGGTAGACAGGGCGCAGTTCTTC	CASSLGVDRAQFF
15	TRBV27	TRBJ2-1	few	TRBD1	TGTGCCAGCAGTTTAACCGGGACAGGGAATCACGAGCAGTTCTTC	CASSLTGTGNHEQFF
13	TRBV12-3/TRBV12-4	TRBJ1-4	-	-	TGTGCCAGCAGTTTGCTTCTTAATGAAAAACTGTTTTTT	CASSLLLNEKLFF
17	TRBV7-9	TRBJ2-7	-	TRBD2	TGTGCCAGCAGCTCCTACTGGACTAGCGGGGGGCCGAACGAGCAGTACTTC	CASSSYWTSGGPNEQYF
14	TRBV27	TRBJ2-3	-	TRBD1	TGTGCCAGCAGCCGGGACAGGCTCACAGATACGCAGTATTTT	CASSRDRLTDTQYF
17	TRBV10-3	TRBJ1-5	many	TRBD1	TGTGCCATCAGTGAACGACAGGGAAGTAGGGGTAATCAGCCCCAGCATTTT	CAISERQGSRGNQPQHF
15	TRBV7-8	TRBJ2-1	few	-	TGTGCCAGCAGCTTGAACGAAAGCAAATACAATGAGCAGTTCTTC	CASSLNESKYNEQFF
15	TRBV28	TRBJ1-5	few	-	TGTGCCAGCAGTGTACAGATTACTAGCAATCAGCCCCAGCATTTT	CASSVQITSNQPQHF
17	TRBV7-9	TRBJ2-7	-	TRBD1	TGTGCCAGCAGTGTAGGGGGGACAGGGGCACAGAAAAACGAGCAGTACTTC	CASSVGGTGAQKNEQYF
14	TRBV9	TRBJ2-7	many	TRBD1	TGTGCCAGCAGCGCTGGACAGGTTCCCTACGAGCAGTACTTC	CASSAGQVPYEQYF
14	TRBV7-2	TRBJ2-7	many	-	TGTGCCAGCAGCTTAGTTTCCCAGGGGTACGAGCAGTACTTC	CASSLVSQGYEQYF
13	TRBV29-1	TRBJ1-5	-	-	TGCAGCGTTGAAACAGGGACGGGGCAGCCCCAGCATTTT	CSVETGTGQPQHF
15	TRBV12-3/TRBV12-4	TRBJ2-1	few	-	TGTGCCAGCAGTTTAAGACAGGAAGCCCTCAATGAGCAGTTCTTC	CASSLRQEALNEQFF
14	TRBV3-1	TRBJ1-5	-	-	TGTGCCAGCAGCGCAACGCGATCCAATCAGCCCCAGCATTTT	CASSATRSNQPQHF
15	TRBV6-6	TRBJ1-5	-	-	TGTGCCAGCGGGAATCCCCGGGGTGGGAGTCAGCCCCAGCATTTT	CASGNPRGGSQPQHF
12	TRBV20-1	TRBJ1-2	-	TRBD1	TGCAGTGCTCGGGACAGGACCTATGGCTACACCTTC	CSARDRTYGYTF